Below, 7 T cell receptor beta chains from the same sample are listed, as sequenced in a study of cytomegalovirus exposure and HLA in healthy donors. PCR involved 60 Vbeta and 13 Jbeta primers. The method was immunoSEQ multiplex PCR; TCRdb's version includes in-frame clones alone and lacks a portion of them. This table holds around 150,000 clones, around 76% found once. Sequencing was performed on PBMCs. The receptors stem from a girl aged 10-17 years in good health and CMV-seropositive.

This sequence joins TRBV5-1 and TRBJ2-5; a possible D gene is TRBD1 (8 bases). Germline V CDR1 and CDR2: SGHRS, YFSETQ. Trimming removed 1 base from V and 7 bases from J, with 14 bases in between. The CDR3 is 14 amino acids. CDR3 nucleotides: TGCGCCAGCAGCTTGACACAGGGGGAGGGGACCCAGTACTTC. As protein: CASSLTQGEGTQYF. Using reference TRBV5-1 and TRBJ2-5 for the parts outside the CDR3, the full variable domain is KAGVTQTPRYLIKTRGQQVTLSCSPISGHRSVSWYQQTPGQGLQFLFEYFSETQRNKGNFPGRFSGRQFSNSRSEMNVSTLELGDSALYLCASSLTQGEGTQYFGPGTRLLVL.

The CDR3, as DNA: TGTGCCAGCAGCTCGGGACAGGGGGCGGTGCAGTACTTC. This encodes CASSSGQGAVQYF. The genes are TRBV7-3 and TRBJ2-7, with 12 positions matching TRBD1. The V gene end was trimmed by 4 bases and the J gene end by 9 bases; junction bases not matched to a gene: 4. The CDR3 is 13 amino acids. Germline V gene lookup returns CDR1 SGHTA and CDR2 FQGTGA.

The gene calls are TRBV6-1 and TRBJ1-1; tentative D call: TRBD1 (5 bases). V lost 3 bases and J lost 5, with 16 bases in between. CDR1 and CDR2 from the germline V gene are MNHNS and SASEGT. This CDR3 has 15 amino acids. CDR3 sequence: CASSEFMGRGTEAFF. CDR3 coding DNA: TGTGCCAGCAGTGAGTTTATGGGTAGGGGAACTGAAGCTTTCTTT.

The V gene is TRBV19, the J gene TRBJ1-5; TRBD1 is a possible D gene (5 bases). The CDR3 covers 15 residues. CDR1 is LNHDA, CDR2 SQIVND, per germline (reference sequence). The V gene lost 10 bases and the J gene lost 4 bases, with 20 bases spanning the gap. Here the CDR3 reads CATSEDILANQPQHF. CDR3 DNA: TGTGCCACCTCCGAGGACATATTAGCAAATCAGCCCCAGCATTTT.

The chain joins TRBV11-1 to TRBJ2-7; 11 bases are shared with TRBD2. The V gene's germline CDR1 is SGHAT and CDR2 FQDESV (reference sequence). The trim removed 6 bases at V and 1 base at J, leaving 5 bases unmatched. The CDR3 is 15 amino acids. The chain's CDR3 is CASSPGTSGSYEQYF. CDR3 coding DNA: TGTGCCAGCAGTCCCGGGACTAGCGGATCCTACGAGCAGTACTTC.

V is TRBV10-1 and J is TRBJ2-7, with D possibly matching TRBD1 (6 bases). The CDR3 runs 14 residues. Trimming stripped 3 bases from V and 0 bases from J, with 9 bases between. Germline CDR1 WNHNN, CDR2 SYGVQD (reference sequence). The CDR3 loop is CASSDSDSSYEQYF. CDR3 DNA: TGCGCCAGCAGTGATTCGGACAGCTCCTACGAGCAGTACTTC.

The chain joins TRBV5-1 to TRBJ2-7; TRBD2 matches 11 bases. CDR3 length: 15 residues. V lost 5 bases, J lost 5 bases, and 9 bases stayed unmatched. Looked up from germline, CDR1 is SGHRS and CDR2 is YFSETQ. CDR3 bases: TGCGCCAGCAGGCCCTTAGCGGGGGGGCTGGACGAGCAGTACTTC. Its protein is CASRPLAGGLDEQYF.